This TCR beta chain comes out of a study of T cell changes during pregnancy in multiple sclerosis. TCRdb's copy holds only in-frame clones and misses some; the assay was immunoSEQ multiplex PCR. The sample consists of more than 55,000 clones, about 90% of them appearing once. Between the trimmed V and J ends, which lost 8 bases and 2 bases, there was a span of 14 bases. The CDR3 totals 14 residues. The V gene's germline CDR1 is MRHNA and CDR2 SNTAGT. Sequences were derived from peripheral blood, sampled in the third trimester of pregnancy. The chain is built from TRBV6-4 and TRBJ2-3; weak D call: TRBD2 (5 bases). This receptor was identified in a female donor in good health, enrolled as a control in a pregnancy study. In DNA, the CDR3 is TGTGCCAGCCCCAGCGGCCCCAACACAGATACGCAGTATTTT. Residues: CASPSGPNTDTQYF.